This is a list of T cell receptor beta chains from one sample in a study of blood T cells in healthy people across ages. Using its own MiXCR run on the 5' RACE reads, TCRdb lists one record per CDR3 protein. The data show 1.5 million to 1.8 million distinct CDR3 sequences, with around 40% seen just once and approximately 4% held by the top ten. Sequencing was done on a sample of blood. These receptors were collected from a woman younger than 30 in good health. Both conserved end residues are part of each CDR3. D genes are given only for firm matches. A clone size is listed for some rows: how often the clone was seen (once, few, many), or a class if it is expanded.

j_gene,v_gene,d_gene,abundance,CDR3nt,CDR3aa
TRBJ1-4,TRBV20-1,-,-,TGCAGGGGCCGGGCAACTAATGAAAAACTGTTTTTT,CRGRATNEKLFF
TRBJ1-1,TRBV14,TRBD1,-,TGTGCCAGCAGCCAATTGACAGGGCCCACTGAAGCTTTCTTT,CASSQLTGPTEAFF
TRBJ2-4,TRBV7-2,-,-,TGTGCCAGCAGCTTAGTCAGAGGGGGGGGGCAAGACATTCAGTACTTC,CASSLVRGGGQDIQYF
TRBJ1-4,TRBV11-2,TRBD1,-,TGTGCCAGCAGCTTAGGGCGGACAGGGGCCCGTTGGACTAATGAAAAACTGTTTTTT,CASSLGRTGARWTNEKLFF
TRBJ1-2,TRBV6-2/TRBV6-3,TRBD1,-,TGTGCCAGCCACGGACAGGGACCGTATGGCTACACCTTC,CASHGQGPYGYTF
TRBJ1-5,TRBV12-3/TRBV12-4,-,-,TGTGCCAGCAGTTTAGGGCCTTTTCATCAGCCCCAGCATTTT,CASSLGPFHQPQHF
TRBJ2-5,TRBV7-2,TRBD2,many,TGTGCCAGCAGCTTAGGGACTAGCGGACAAGAGACCCAGTACTTC,CASSLGTSGQETQYF
TRBJ2-3,TRBV7-2,-,few,TGTGCCAGCAGCTTCGGGGACCTCCGGGCAGATACGCAGTATTTT,CASSFGDLRADTQYF
TRBJ2-7,TRBV20-1,TRBD2,few,TGCAGTGCTCGTACCGGGACTAGCTACGAGCAGTACTTC,CSARTGTSYEQYF
TRBJ2-4,TRBV20-1,-,-,TGCAGTGCTAGGTCAGCTCACTACAAAAACATTCAGTACTTC,CSARSAHYKNIQYF
TRBJ2-3,TRBV12-3/TRBV12-4,TRBD2,few,TGTGCCAGCGTACAAGTAGCGGGAGGCACAGATACGCAGTATTTT,CASVQVAGGTDTQYF
TRBJ1-2,TRBV29-1,TRBD1,many,TGCAGCGCAGACAGGGGTTGGAACTATGGCTACACCTTC,CSADRGWNYGYTF
TRBJ2-1,TRBV6-5,-,few,TGTGCCAGCAGTTACCAAGTAGCCTACAATGAGCAGTTCTTC,CASSYQVAYNEQFF
TRBJ1-2,TRBV7-2,-,-,TGTGCCAGCAGCTTAGTGGGCCAGGGGCTAGGAGGCTACACCTTC,CASSLVGQGLGGYTF
TRBJ1-2,TRBV6-1,-,-,TGTGCCAGCAGAACCCAGGATTGGGGCTACACCTTC,CASRTQDWGYTF
TRBJ1-2,TRBV9,TRBD1,few,TGTGCCAGCAGCTCAGGGACAGCGCTTGAGTATGGCTACACCTTC,CASSSGTALEYGYTF
TRBJ2-5,TRBV29-1,-,-,TGCAGCGCTGAACTGGGCAGGGCCCAAGAGACCCAGTACTTC,CSAELGRAQETQYF